Listed below are T cell receptor beta chains from one sample, sequenced in a study of cytomegalovirus exposure and HLA in healthy donors. Repertoires were generated with immunoSEQ multiplex PCR, while TCRdb's copy carries only in-frame clones and drops some. The repertoire includes 30,000 to 40,000 clones, 90% to 95% of them detected once, and 2% to 3% sits in the top ten. Sequencing input: PBMCs. These receptor sequences come from a woman between 18 and 29 years old in good health and CMV-seronegative. Each CDR3 is given with its conserved first and last residue.

J gene: TRBJ2-7
V gene: TRBV5-6
CDR3 protein: CASTKAGGSYEQYF

J gene: TRBJ2-7
V gene: TRBV28
CDR3 protein: CASIRGRAPSSYEQYF

J gene: TRBJ2-2
V gene: TRBV7-2
CDR3 protein: CASSLASANTGELFF

J gene: TRBJ1-1
V gene: TRBV6-5
CDR3 protein: CATGTGGDTEAFF

J gene: TRBJ2-1
V gene: TRBV7-4
CDR3 protein: CASSFGGTSGSWSYNEQFF

J gene: TRBJ2-3
V gene: TRBV2
CDR3 protein: CASSGAAGTDTQYF

J gene: TRBJ1-4
V gene: TRBV4-2
CDR3 protein: CASSQDRWGTGGEKLFF

J gene: TRBJ2-7
V gene: TRBV9
CDR3 protein: CASSPGIAASYEQYF

J gene: TRBJ2-3
V gene: TRBV30
CDR3 protein: CAWTQGYF

J gene: TRBJ2-3
V gene: TRBV5-1
CDR3 protein: CASSLVGSTDTQYF

J gene: TRBJ2-7
V gene: TRBV27
CDR3 protein: CASSIARGYEQYF

J gene: TRBJ2-1
V gene: TRBV7-6
CDR3 protein: CASSIHRGVYNEQFF

J gene: TRBJ2-5
V gene: TRBV11-2
CDR3 protein: CASSLRVGSGETQYF

J gene: TRBJ2-2
V gene: TRBV30
CDR3 protein: CAWKVAVQDSGELFF

J gene: TRBJ2-7
V gene: TRBV28
CDR3 protein: CASSLCLPAGGGVVSYEQYF

J gene: TRBJ2-3
V gene: TRBV6-1
CDR3 protein: CASSGLAATDTQYF

J gene: .
V gene: TRBV19
CDR3 protein: CASSPGTSGRFSYEQYF

J gene: TRBJ2-7
V gene: TRBV6-1
CDR3 protein: CASSLTGPGNEQYF

J gene: TRBJ2-5
V gene: TRBV9
CDR3 protein: CASSATSGRGFGETQYF

J gene: TRBJ1-4
V gene: TRBV5-1
CDR3 protein: CASSSGTTANEKLFF

J gene: .
V gene: TRBV6-1
CDR3 protein: CASVGTVGPYEQYF

J gene: TRBJ2-1
V gene: TRBV27
CDR3 protein: CASGVAGVGNNEQFF

J gene: TRBJ1-4
V gene: TRBV6-1
CDR3 protein: CASSKGRANEKLFF

J gene: TRBJ2-2
V gene: TRBV5-6
CDR3 protein: CASSLGLAGNTGELFF

J gene: TRBJ2-5
V gene: TRBV4-1
CDR3 protein: CASSQDRAVEETQYF

J gene: TRBJ2-3
V gene: TRBV4-2
CDR3 protein: CASSPGWGTSGRGARTDTQYF

J gene: TRBJ2-7
V gene: TRBV10-3
CDR3 protein: CAISVTSGRAPPYEQYF

J gene: TRBJ2-7
V gene: TRBV5-4
CDR3 protein: CASSLGGGRLTYEQYF

J gene: TRBJ1-1
V gene: TRBV2
CDR3 protein: CASRKTGGLMNTEAFF

J gene: TRBJ2-1
V gene: TRBV2
CDR3 protein: CASTSYNEQFF

J gene: TRBJ2-1
V gene: TRBV10-3
CDR3 protein: CAISENFVGLAGDYPYNEQFF

J gene: TRBJ2-1
V gene: TRBV29-1
CDR3 protein: CSAWTRSSYNEQFF

J gene: TRBJ2-2
V gene: TRBV7-3
CDR3 protein: CASSSGVAGELFF

J gene: TRBJ2-2
V gene: TRBV7-7
CDR3 protein: CASSPREPSNTGELFF

J gene: TRBJ2-2
V gene: TRBV18
CDR3 protein: CASSIQGNTGELFF

J gene: TRBJ2-5
V gene: TRBV2
CDR3 protein: CASSEALPRDKYF

J gene: TRBJ2-7
V gene: TRBV4-1
CDR3 protein: CASSPGLAGGYEQYF